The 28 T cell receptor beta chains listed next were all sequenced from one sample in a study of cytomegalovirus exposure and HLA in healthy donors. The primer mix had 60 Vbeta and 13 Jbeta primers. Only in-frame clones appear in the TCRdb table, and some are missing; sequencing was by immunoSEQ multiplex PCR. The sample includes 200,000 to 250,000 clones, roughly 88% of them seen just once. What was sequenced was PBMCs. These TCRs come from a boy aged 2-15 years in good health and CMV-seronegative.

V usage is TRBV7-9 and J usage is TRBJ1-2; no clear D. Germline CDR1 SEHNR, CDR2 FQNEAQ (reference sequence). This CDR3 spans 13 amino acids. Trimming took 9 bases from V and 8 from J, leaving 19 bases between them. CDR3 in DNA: TGTGCCAGTCGGGGAACAGTGCTCGAGGGCTACACCTTC. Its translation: CASRGTVLEGYTF.

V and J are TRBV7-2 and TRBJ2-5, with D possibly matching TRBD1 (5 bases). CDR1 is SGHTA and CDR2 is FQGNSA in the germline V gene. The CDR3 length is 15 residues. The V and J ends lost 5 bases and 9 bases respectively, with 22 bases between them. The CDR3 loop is CASSQIGATSRAQYF. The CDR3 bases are TGTGCCAGCAGCCAGATAGGGGCTACCTCCAGGGCCCAGTACTTC.

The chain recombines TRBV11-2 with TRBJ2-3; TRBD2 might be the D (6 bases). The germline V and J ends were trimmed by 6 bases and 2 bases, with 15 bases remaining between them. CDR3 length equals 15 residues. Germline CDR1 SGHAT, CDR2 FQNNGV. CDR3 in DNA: TGTGCCAGCAGACCTCTCCGGGACTCCACAGATACGCAGTATTTT. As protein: CASRPLRDSTDTQYF.

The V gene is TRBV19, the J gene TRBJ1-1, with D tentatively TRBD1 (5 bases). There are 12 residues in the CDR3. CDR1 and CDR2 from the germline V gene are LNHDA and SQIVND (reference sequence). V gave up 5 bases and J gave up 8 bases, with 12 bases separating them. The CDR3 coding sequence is TGTGCCAGTAGTGGCCCCGGGGGGGAAGCTTTCTTT. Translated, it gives CASSGPGGEAFF.

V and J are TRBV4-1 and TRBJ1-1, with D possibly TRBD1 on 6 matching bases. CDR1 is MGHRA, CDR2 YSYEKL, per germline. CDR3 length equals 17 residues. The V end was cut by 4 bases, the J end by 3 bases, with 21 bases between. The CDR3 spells CASSPLGYLQGDTEAFF. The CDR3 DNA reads TGCGCCAGCAGCCCTCTAGGATACTTACAGGGAGACACTGAAGCTTTCTTT.

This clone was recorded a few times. Written as DNA, the CDR3 is TGTGCCAGCAGCTTGTTAGGGACAGAAGCTTTCTTT. Translated: CASSLLGTEAFF. The chain links TRBV7-9 to TRBJ1-1; tentative D call: TRBD1 (6 bases). Trimming removed 3 bases at V and 8 bases at J, with 10 bases between. The germline CDR1 and CDR2 sequences are SEHNR and FQNEAQ (reference sequence). The length of the CDR3 is 12 residues.

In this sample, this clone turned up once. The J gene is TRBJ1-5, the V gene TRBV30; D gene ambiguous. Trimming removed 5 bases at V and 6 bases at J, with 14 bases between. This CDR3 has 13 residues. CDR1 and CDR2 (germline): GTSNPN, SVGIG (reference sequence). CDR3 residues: CAWEQEDGQPQHF. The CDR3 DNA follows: TGTGCCTGGGAGCAGGAAGACGGTCAGCCCCAGCATTTT. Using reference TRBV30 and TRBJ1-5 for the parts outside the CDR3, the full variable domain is SQTIHQWPATLVQPVGSPLSLECTVEGTSNPNLYWYRQAAGRGLQLLFYSVGIGQISSEVPQNLSASRPQDRQFILSSKKLLLSDSGFYLCAWEQEDGQPQHFGDGTRLSIL.

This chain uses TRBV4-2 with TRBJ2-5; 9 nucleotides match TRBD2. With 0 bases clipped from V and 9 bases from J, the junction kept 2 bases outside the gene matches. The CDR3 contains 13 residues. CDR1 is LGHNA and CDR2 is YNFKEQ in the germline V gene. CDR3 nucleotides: TGTGCCAGCAGCCAAGAACTAGCGGGCGCCCAGTACTTC. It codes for CASSQELAGAQYF.

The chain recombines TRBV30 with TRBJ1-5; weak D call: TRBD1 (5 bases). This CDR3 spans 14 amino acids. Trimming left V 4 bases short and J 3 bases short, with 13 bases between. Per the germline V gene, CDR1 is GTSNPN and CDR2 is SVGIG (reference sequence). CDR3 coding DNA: TGTGCCTGGAACCCGGACGGACACAATCAGCCCCAGCATTTT. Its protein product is CAWNPDGHNQPQHF. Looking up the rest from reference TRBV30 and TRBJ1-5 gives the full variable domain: SQTIHQWPATLVQPVGSPLSLECTVEGTSNPNLYWYRQAAGRGLQLLFYSVGIGQISSEVPQNLSASRPQDRQFILSSKKLLLSDSGFYLCAWNPDGHNQPQHFGDGTRLSIL.

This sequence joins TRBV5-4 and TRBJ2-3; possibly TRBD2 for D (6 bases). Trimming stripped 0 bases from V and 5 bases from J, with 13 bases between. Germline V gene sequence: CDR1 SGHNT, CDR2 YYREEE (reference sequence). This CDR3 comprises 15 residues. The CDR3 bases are TGTGCCAGCAGCTTGGACCGGGAGCTCGGAGATACGCAGTATTTT. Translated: CASSLDRELGDTQYF.

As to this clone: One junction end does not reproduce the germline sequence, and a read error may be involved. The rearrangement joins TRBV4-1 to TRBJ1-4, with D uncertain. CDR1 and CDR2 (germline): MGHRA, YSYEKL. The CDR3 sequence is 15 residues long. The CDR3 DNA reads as TGCGCCGGCAGCCAAGATCCTGGGCAGAATGAAAAACTGTTTTTT. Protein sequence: CAGSQDPGQNEKLFF.

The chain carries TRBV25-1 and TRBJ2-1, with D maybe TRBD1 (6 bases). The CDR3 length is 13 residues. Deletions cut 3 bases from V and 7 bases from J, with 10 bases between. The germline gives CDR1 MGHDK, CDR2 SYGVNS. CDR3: CASSEGTSNEQFF. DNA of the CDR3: TGTGCCAGCAGTGAGGGGACAAGTAATGAGCAGTTCTTC.

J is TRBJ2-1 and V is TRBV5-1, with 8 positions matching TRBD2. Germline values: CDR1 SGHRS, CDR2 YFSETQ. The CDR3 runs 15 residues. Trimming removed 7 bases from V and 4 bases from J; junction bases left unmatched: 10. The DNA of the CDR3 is TGCGCCAGCGGCAAAACTAGCGGAGATTACAATGAGCAGTTCTTC. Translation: CASGKTSGDYNEQFF.

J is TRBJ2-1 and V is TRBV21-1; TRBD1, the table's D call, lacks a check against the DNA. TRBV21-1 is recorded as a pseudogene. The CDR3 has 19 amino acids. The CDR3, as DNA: TGTGCCAGCAGCAAAGCGCAAGTCGAGGGGGAAAAGGGCTACAATGAGCAGTTCTTC. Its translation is CASSKAQVEGEKGYNEQFF.

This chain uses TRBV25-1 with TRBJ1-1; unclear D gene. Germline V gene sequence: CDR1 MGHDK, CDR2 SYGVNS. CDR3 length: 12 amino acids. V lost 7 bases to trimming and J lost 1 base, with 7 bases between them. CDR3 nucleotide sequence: TGTGCCAGCACCCGAGGGAACACTGAAGCTTTCTTT. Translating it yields CASTRGNTEAFF.

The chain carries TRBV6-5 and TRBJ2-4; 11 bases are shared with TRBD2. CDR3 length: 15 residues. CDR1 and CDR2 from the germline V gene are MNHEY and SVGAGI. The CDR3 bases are TGTGCTAGCGGGAGGGCGATAAAAGGCAAAAACATTCAGTACTTC. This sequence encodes CASGRAIKGKNIQYF.

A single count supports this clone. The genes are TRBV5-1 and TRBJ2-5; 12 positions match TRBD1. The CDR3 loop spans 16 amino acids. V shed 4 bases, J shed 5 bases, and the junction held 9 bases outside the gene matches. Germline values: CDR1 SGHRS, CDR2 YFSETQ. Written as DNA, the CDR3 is TGCGCCAGCAGCACAGGGGACAGGGGGCGAGGGGAGACCCAGTACTTC. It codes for CASSTGDRGRGETQYF.

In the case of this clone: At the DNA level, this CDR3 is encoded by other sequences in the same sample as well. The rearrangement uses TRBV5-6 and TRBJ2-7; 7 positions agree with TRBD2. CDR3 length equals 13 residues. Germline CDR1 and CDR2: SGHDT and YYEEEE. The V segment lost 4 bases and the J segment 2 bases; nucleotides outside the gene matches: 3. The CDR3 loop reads CASSPGLAYEQYF. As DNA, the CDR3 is TGTGCCAGCAGCCCCGGACTAGCCTACGAGCAGTACTTC.

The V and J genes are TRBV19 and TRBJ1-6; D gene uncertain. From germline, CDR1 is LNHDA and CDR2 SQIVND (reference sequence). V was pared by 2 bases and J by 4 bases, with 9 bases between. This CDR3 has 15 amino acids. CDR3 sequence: CASSIKAGYNSPLHF. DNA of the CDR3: TGTGCCAGTAGTATAAAGGCAGGATATAATTCACCCCTCCACTTT. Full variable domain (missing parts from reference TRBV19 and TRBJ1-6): DGGITQSPKYLFRKEGQNVTLSCEQNLNHDAMYWYRQDPGQGLRLIYYSQIVNDFQKGDIAEGYSVSREKKESFPLTVTSAQKNPTAFYLCASSIKAGYNSPLHFGNGTRLTVT.

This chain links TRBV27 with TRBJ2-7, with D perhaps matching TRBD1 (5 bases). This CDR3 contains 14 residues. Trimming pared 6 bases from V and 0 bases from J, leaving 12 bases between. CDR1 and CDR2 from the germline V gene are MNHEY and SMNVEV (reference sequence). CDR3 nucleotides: TGTGCCAGCAGATGGACAACCGACTCCTACGAGCAGTACTTC. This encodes CASRWTTDSYEQYF.

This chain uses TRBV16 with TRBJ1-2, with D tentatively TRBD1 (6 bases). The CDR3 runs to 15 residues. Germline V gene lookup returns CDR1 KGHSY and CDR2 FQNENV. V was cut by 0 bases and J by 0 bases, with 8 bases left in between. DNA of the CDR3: TGTGCCAGCAGCCAATCACAGGGAGCTAACTATGGCTACACCTTC. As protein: CASSQSQGANYGYTF.

The CDR3 reads CASSLKMTERTEAFF. Written as DNA, the CDR3 is TGTGCCAGCAGCTTAAAGATGACAGAAAGGACTGAAGCTTTCTTT. J is TRBJ1-1 and V is TRBV5-4, with D perhaps matching TRBD1 (5 bases). CDR1 is SGHNT, CDR2 YYREEE, per germline (reference sequence). The CDR3 has 15 amino acids. V lost 2 bases and J lost 5, with 16 bases in between.

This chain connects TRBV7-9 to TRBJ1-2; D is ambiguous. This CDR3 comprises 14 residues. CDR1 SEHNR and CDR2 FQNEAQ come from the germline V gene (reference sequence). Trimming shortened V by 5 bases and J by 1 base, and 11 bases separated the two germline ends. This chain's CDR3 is CASSRLDLNYGYTF. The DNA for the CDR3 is TGTGCCAGCAGCCGACTCGACCTTAACTATGGCTACACCTTC.

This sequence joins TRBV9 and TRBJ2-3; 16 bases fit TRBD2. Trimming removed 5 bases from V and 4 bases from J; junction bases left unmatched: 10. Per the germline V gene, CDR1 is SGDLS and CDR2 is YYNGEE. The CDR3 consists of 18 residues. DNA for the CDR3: TGTGCCAGCAGGCCGGGACTAGCGGGAGGGCCCTCGGCAGATACGCAGTATTTT. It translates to CASRPGLAGGPSADTQYF.

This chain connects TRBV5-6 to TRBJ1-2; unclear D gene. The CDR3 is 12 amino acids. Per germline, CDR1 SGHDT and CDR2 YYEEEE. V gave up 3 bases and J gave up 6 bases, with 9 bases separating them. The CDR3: CASSYSPNGYTF. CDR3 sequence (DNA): TGTGCCAGCAGCTACTCCCCAAATGGCTACACCTTC.

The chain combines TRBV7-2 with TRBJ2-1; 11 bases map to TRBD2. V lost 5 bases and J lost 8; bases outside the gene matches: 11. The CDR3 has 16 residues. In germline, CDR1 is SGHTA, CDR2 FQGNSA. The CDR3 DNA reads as TGTGCCAGCAGCGGGCCTCTAGCGGGGGGCGGGGATGAGCAGTTCTTC. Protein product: CASSGPLAGGGDEQFF. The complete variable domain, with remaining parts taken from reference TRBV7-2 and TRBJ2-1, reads GAGVSQSPSNKVTEKGKDVELRCDPISGHTALYWYRQSLGQGLEFLIYFQGNSAPDKSGLPSDRFSAERTGGSVSTLTIQRTQQEDSAVYLCASSGPLAGGGDEQFFGPGTRLTVL.

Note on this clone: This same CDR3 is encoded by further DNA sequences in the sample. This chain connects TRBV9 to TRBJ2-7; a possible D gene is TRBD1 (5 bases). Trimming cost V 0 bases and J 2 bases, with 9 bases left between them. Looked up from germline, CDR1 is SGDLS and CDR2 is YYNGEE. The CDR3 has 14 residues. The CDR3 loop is CASSVGGRAYEQYF. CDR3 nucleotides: TGTGCCAGCAGCGTAGGTGGCAGGGCCTACGAGCAGTACTTC.

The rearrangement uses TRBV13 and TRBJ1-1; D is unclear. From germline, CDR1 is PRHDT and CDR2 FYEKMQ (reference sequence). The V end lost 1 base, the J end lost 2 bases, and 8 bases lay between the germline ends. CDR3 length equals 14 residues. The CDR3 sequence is CASSLEGRNTEAFF. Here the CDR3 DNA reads TGTGCCAGCAGCTTAGAAGGGAGAAACACTGAAGCTTTCTTT. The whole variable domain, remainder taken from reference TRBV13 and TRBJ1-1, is AAGVIQSPRHLIKEKRETATLKCYPIPRHDTVYWYQQGPGQDPQFLISFYEKMQSDKGSIPDRFSAQQFSDYHSELNMSSLELGDSALYFCASSLEGRNTEAFFGQGTRLTVV.